The 29 T cell receptor beta chains below were found in one sample sequenced in a study of T-cell reconstitution after alpha-beta-depleted transplantation in children. Unique molecular identifiers were incorporated during preparation of the TCRbeta library. TCRdb analysed the PCR reads with MiXCR anew, one entry per CDR3 protein. The data show about 1,000,000 distinct CDR3 sequences, about 29% seen once. The sample consisted of PBMCs, mostly from graft donor cells, taken 360 days after TCRalphabeta/CD19-depleted stem cell transplant. The receptors stem from a boy under two years old who had a stem cell transplant for SCID, so the T cells may come from the graft donor.

This clonotype has a handful of counts. The J gene is TRBJ2-7, the V gene TRBV29-1; a weak D match, TRBD2 (6 bases). Germline V gene sequence: CDR1 SQVTM, CDR2 ANQGSEA. V lost 6 bases to trimming and J lost 2 bases, with 14 bases between them. The CDR3 contains 13 residues. The CDR3: CSVRGIIPYEQYF. The CDR3 DNA reads TGCAGCGTCCGCGGGATAATCCCCTACGAGCAGTACTTC.

J is TRBJ2-4 and V is TRBV12-3 or TRBV12-4; 7 bases line up with TRBD1. Trimming cost V 3 bases and J 7 bases; bases outside gene matches: 9. The CDR3 length is 15 residues. The CDR3 DNA sequence: TGTGCCAGCAGTTTTGATCGACAGGGTGCCAACATTCAGTACTTC. Encoded protein: CASSFDRQGANIQYF.

This chain connects TRBV4-1 to TRBJ1-1; D is unresolved. This CDR3 contains 18 residues. The ends were cut back, 1 base at V and 6 bases at J, with 24 bases in the middle. Per the germline V gene, CDR1 is MGHRA and CDR2 is YSYEKL. CDR3 region: CASSQVVLRALNVPEAFF. Here the CDR3 DNA reads TGCGCCAGCAGCCAAGTCGTCCTCCGGGCCCTTAACGTCCCTGAAGCTTTCTTT.

This clonotype was seen a few times. This chain connects TRBV20-1 to TRBJ2-3; the match to TRBD2 covers 8 bases. This CDR3 is built from 15 residues. Germline-derived CDR1 and CDR2 are DFQATT and SNEGSKA (reference sequence). V lost 4 bases, J lost 5 bases, and 11 bases stayed unmatched. CDR3 sequence (DNA): TGCAGTGCTAAATTCCCGGGGGGGTCAGGAGATACGCAGTATTTT. This encodes CSAKFPGGSGDTQYF.

J is TRBJ1-1 and V is TRBV6-1; D may be TRBD1 (6 bases). Germline assignment: CDR1 MNHNS and CDR2 SASEGT. With 7 bases removed from V and 0 bases from J, the gap between germline ends came to 15 bases. The CDR3 loop spans 15 amino acids. The CDR3 DNA reads TGTGCCAGCACCGACAGGAGGCGGATGAACACTGAAGCTTTCTTT. It specifies CASTDRRRMNTEAFF.

This clonotype has just a few counts. The chain couples TRBV27 to TRBJ2-1, with TRBD1 as a possible D gene (5 bases). CDR1 and CDR2 (germline): MNHEY, SMNVEV (reference sequence). The CDR3 length is 14 residues. The V gene lost 3 bases and the J gene lost 4 bases, with 10 bases spanning the gap. CDR3 coding DNA: TGTGCCAGCAGTTTCCGGCAGGGTTACAATGAGCAGTTCTTC. It is translated as CASSFRQGYNEQFF.

This clonotype has a handful of counts. The chain has TRBV5-6 and TRBJ1-5; D unclear. V lost 4 bases and J 2 bases, leaving 13 bases between the germline ends. The CDR3 runs to 15 residues. The germline CDR1 and CDR2 sequences are SGHDT and YYEEEE. CDR3 residues: CASSPSGNRNQPQHF. The CDR3 DNA reads TGTGCCAGCAGCCCCTCCGGGAACCGCAATCAGCCCCAGCATTTT.

This clonotype turned up a few times. This chain connects TRBV20-1 to TRBJ2-5; D possibly corresponds to TRBD1 (6 bases). Trimming took 5 bases from V and 1 from J, leaving 23 bases between them. In germline, CDR1 is DFQATT, CDR2 SNEGSKA (reference sequence). The length of the CDR3 is 17 residues. As DNA, the CDR3 is TGCAGTGCTCCCCAGTTTGGACAGCCAGGAACCCAAGAGACCCAGTACTTC. It is translated as CSAPQFGQPGTQETQYF.

The V call is TRBV10-3, the J call TRBJ1-1; D ambiguous. Trimming cost V 0 bases and J 6 bases, with 11 bases left between them. The CDR3 sequence is 14 residues long. CDR1 and CDR2 from the germline V gene are ENHRY and SYGVKD. Here the CDR3 reads CAISESKQYAEAFF. The CDR3 coding sequence is TGTGCCATCAGTGAGTCGAAACAGTACGCTGAAGCTTTCTTT.

CDR3 nucleotide sequence: TGCGCCAGCAGCTTGACGGGACTAGCGGGGAACAATGAGCAGTTCTTC. It codes for CASSLTGLAGNNEQFF. The J gene is TRBJ2-1, the V gene TRBV5-1, with 13 positions matching TRBD2. Germline CDR1 is SGHRS and CDR2 is YFSETQ. This CDR3 is built from 16 residues. Unmatched junction bases numbered 3, after V lost 1 base and J lost 5 bases.

This rearrangement joins TRBV2 to TRBJ2-2, with D perhaps matching TRBD1 (6 bases). The CDR3 spans 14 residues. Germline CDR1 reads SNHLY; CDR2 reads FYNNEI. Deletions cut 6 bases from V and 1 base from J, with 9 bases between. CDR3 DNA: TGTGCCAGCAGGGGGGACAAGAACACCGGGGAGCTGTTTTTT. This translates into CASRGDKNTGELFF.

This rearrangement joins TRBV5-1 to TRBJ2-3, with D unresolved. V lost 4 bases and J lost 12, with 18 bases in between. The CDR3 contains 13 residues. Per the germline V gene, CDR1 is SGHRS and CDR2 is YFSETQ. CDR3 bases: TGCGCCAGCAGCCCCCTCCCCGTTGGGTCTCAGTATTTT. This encodes CASSPLPVGSQYF.

The rearrangement uses TRBV5-1 and TRBJ2-1; D may be TRBD1 or TRBD2 (7 bases each). CDR1 is SGHRS, CDR2 YFSETQ, per germline. The CDR3 sequence is 15 residues long. V gave up 4 bases and J gave up 5 bases, with 16 bases separating them. The CDR3 DNA follows: TGCGCCAGCAGCCCCCGGGGAGGGGGCCACAATGAGCAGTTCTTC. It codes for CASSPRGGGHNEQFF.

This clonotype was counted between two and nine times. V usage is TRBV6-1 and J usage is TRBJ1-2, with D unresolved. Germline CDR1 is MNHNS and CDR2 is SASEGT. The CDR3 has 14 residues. V shed 7 bases and J shed 2 bases, with 14 bases lying between them. The CDR3 DNA sequence: TGTGCCAGCACCCCGCGGACCCGAAACTATGGCTACACCTTC. Amino acid sequence: CASTPRTRNYGYTF.

The sample holds many counts of this clonotype. This chain connects TRBV2 to TRBJ2-1; tentative D call: TRBD1 (5 bases). Trimming pared 0 bases from V and 0 bases from J, leaving 15 bases between. The length of the CDR3 is 18 residues. Germline lookup yields CDR1 SNHLY and CDR2 FYNNEI. The CDR3 DNA follows: TGTGCCAGCAGTGAAGCGCGATGGGGCGATAGCTCCTACAATGAGCAGTTCTTC. It yields the protein CASSEARWGDSSYNEQFF. The complete variable domain, with remaining parts taken from reference TRBV2 and TRBJ2-1, reads EPEVTQTPSHQVTQMGQEVILRCVPISNHLYFYWYRQILGQKVEFLVSFYNNEISEKSEIFDDQFSVERPDGSNFTLKIRSTKLEDSAMYFCASSEARWGDSSYNEQFFGPGTRLTVL.

In DNA, the CDR3 is TGCAGTGCCCAAAACAGGGGGCGCGGGGAAAAACTGTTTTTT. This encodes CSAQNRGRGEKLFF. V is TRBV20-1 and J is TRBJ1-4, with TRBD1 matching 9 bases. CDR1 is DFQATT and CDR2 is SNEGSKA in the germline V gene (reference sequence). The trim removed 6 bases at V and 8 bases at J, leaving 10 bases unmatched. The CDR3 is 14 amino acids.

This chain joins TRBV15 and TRBJ1-3; D is uncertain. CDR3 size: 14 residues. Germline V gene sequence: CDR1 LNHNV, CDR2 YYDKDF (reference sequence). V dropped 1 base and J dropped 0 bases, with 4 bases sitting between them. The CDR3 is CATSRAYSGNTIYF. In nucleotides, the CDR3 is TGTGCCACCAGCAGAGCCTACTCTGGAAACACCATATATTTT. The whole variable domain, remainder taken from reference TRBV15 and TRBJ1-3, is DAMVIQNPRYQVTQFGKPVTLSCSQTLNHNVMYWYQQKSSQAPKLLFHYYDKDFNNEADTPDNFQSRRPNTSFCFLDIRSPGLGDTAMYLCATSRAYSGNTIYFGEGSWLTVV.

This clonotype showed up just a few times. The chain is built from TRBV12-3 or TRBV12-4 and TRBJ2-1; D is possibly TRBD2 (6 bases). CDR3 length equals 15 residues. The V and J ends lost 3 bases and 4 bases respectively, with 13 bases between them. CDR3 loop: CASSFSGVIYNEQFF. The CDR3 nucleotides read TGTGCCAGCAGTTTTTCGGGGGTGATTTACAATGAGCAGTTCTTC.

The chain uses TRBV27 and TRBJ1-5; D not certain. In germline, CDR1 is MNHEY, CDR2 SMNVEV (reference sequence). The CDR3 runs to 15 residues. The ends were cut back, 3 bases at V and 4 bases at J, with 13 bases in the middle. CDR3 nucleotides: TGTGCCAGCAGTTTCCAAGGCTGGGGAAATCAGCCCCAGCATTTT. It codes for CASSFQGWGNQPQHF.

The chain carries TRBV18 and TRBJ2-7; perhaps TRBD1 as D (6 bases). Trimming shortened V by 4 bases and J by 4 bases, and 14 bases separated the two germline ends. Looked up from germline, CDR1 is KGHSH and CDR2 is LQKENI. This CDR3 spans 14 amino acids. Here the CDR3 DNA reads TGTGCCAGCTCACGCAGGGGATCCACTTACGAGCAGTACTTC. Its translation: CASSRRGSTYEQYF.

This clonotype appeared a few times. The rearrangement uses TRBV5-5 and TRBJ1-1; D not certain. V was cut by 0 bases and J by 3 bases, with 3 bases left in between. The CDR3 extends over 12 amino acids. Germline V gene data show CDR1 as SGHKS and CDR2 as YYEKEE (reference sequence). CDR3: CASSLEHTEAFF. The CDR3 DNA reads as TGTGCCAGCAGCTTGGAACACACTGAAGCTTTCTTT.

This clonotype was observed at least ten times. The gene calls are TRBV4-2 and TRBJ2-4, with a weak D call TRBD2 (5 bases). In germline, CDR1 is LGHNA, CDR2 YNFKEQ. V lost 0 bases, J lost 0 bases, and 9 bases lay in between. The CDR3 is 16 amino acids. The CDR3 protein is CASSQEVGVAKNIQYF. The CDR3 DNA reads TGTGCCAGCAGCCAAGAGGTCGGGGTAGCCAAAAACATTCAGTACTTC.

The V call is TRBV6-2 or TRBV6-3, the J call TRBJ2-3; D is undetermined. In germline, CDR1 is MNHEY, CDR2 SVGEGT. V was clipped by 6 bases and J by 4 bases, with 11 bases between them. This CDR3 has 13 amino acids. CDR3 in DNA: TGTGCCAGCAGCCGCCGCATTGCAGATACGCAGTATTTT. Protein sequence: CASSRRIADTQYF.

The rearrangement joins TRBV18 to TRBJ1-4; D might be TRBD1 (5 bases). Per germline, CDR1 KGHSH and CDR2 LQKENI. Trimming pared 0 bases from V and 10 bases from J, leaving 15 bases between. The CDR3 runs 15 residues. The CDR3 DNA sequence: TGTGCCAGCTCACCACCATTGAGGACAAAGGGAAAACTGTTTTTT. Residues: CASSPPLRTKGKLFF.

The sample holds one count of this clonotype. The junction and the germline gene differ at one end; a read error may be behind it. The V call is TRBV5-1, the J call TRBJ1-6; no definite D call. Germline lookup yields CDR1 SGHRS and CDR2 YFSETQ. This CDR3 has 15 residues. The CDR3 loop reads CASSPAGYYDSPLHF. CDR3 sequence (DNA): TGCGCCAGCAGCCCCGCTGGATACTATGATTCACCCCTCCACTTT.

This clonotype occurred a few times. The chain has TRBV4-2 and TRBJ2-7; 8 bases agree with TRBD2. The CDR3 extends over 17 amino acids. The germline CDR1 and CDR2 sequences are LGHNA and YNFKEQ. V trimming: 0 bases; J trimming: 2 bases; junction bases outside the gene matches: 9. The CDR3: CASSQDLASGSTYEQYF. The CDR3 nucleotides read TGTGCCAGCAGCCAAGATCTGGCTAGCGGGTCCACCTACGAGCAGTACTTC.

The chain links TRBV5-1 to TRBJ2-7; 7 nucleotides agree with TRBD2. Germline CDR1 and CDR2: SGHRS and YFSETQ. The J segment lost 2 bases and the V segment lost 2 bases, leaving 10 bases of the junction unmatched. The CDR3 totals 16 residues. The CDR3 bases are TGCGCCAGCAGCTTCGATCGGACTAGGGGCCCCTACGAGCAGTACTTC. Its protein product is CASSFDRTRGPYEQYF.

V gene TRBV10-3 combines with J gene TRBJ1-1; TRBD1 is a possible D gene (5 bases). The CDR3 is 12 residues long. Trimming shortened V by 4 bases and J by 7 bases, and 10 bases separated the two germline ends. The germline V gene encodes CDR1 ENHRY and CDR2 SYGVKD. The CDR3 reads CAISGLGREAFF. The CDR3 DNA reads TGTGCCATCAGTGGATTGGGGCGTGAAGCTTTCTTT.

This clonotype was observed a handful of times. This chain joins TRBV4-1 and TRBJ2-1, with 9 bases that match TRBD2. The CDR3 length is 19 residues. Trimming removed 4 bases from V and 5 bases from J; junction bases left unmatched: 18. Germline lookup yields CDR1 MGHRA and CDR2 YSYEKL. The CDR3 DNA follows: TGCGCCAGCAGCCTCCCCGGGGAGCGGGGGGCAACCACTCACAATGAGCAGTTCTTC. Protein: CASSLPGERGATTHNEQFF.